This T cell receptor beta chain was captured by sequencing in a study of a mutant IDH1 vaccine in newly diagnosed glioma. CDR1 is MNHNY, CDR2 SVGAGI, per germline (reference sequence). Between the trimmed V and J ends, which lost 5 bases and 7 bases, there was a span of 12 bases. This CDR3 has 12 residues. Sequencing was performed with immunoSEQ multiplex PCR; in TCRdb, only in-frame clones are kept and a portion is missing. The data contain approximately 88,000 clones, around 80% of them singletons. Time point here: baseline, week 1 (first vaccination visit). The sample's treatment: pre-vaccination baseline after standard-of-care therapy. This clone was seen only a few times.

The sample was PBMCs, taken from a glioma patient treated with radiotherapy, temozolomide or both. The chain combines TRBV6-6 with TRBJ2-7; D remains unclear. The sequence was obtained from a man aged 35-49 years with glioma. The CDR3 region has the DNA TGTGCCAGCAGTCCCGGCCTTGGGGAGCAGTACTTC. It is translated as CASSPGLGEQYF.